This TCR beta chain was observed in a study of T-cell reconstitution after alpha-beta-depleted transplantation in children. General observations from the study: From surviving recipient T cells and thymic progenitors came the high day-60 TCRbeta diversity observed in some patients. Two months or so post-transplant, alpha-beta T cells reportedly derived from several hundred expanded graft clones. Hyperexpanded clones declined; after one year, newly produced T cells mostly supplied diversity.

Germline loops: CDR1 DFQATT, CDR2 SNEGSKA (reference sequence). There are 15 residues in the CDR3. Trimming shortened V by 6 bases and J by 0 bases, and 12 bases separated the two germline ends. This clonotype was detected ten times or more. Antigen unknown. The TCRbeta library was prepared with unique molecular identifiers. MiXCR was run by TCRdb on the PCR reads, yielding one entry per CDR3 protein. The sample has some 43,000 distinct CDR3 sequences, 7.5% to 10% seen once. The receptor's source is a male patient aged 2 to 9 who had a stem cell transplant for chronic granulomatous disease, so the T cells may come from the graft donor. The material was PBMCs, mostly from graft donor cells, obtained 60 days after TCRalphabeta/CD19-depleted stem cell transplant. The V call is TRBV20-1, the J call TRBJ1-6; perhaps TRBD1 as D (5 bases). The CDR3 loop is CSAPWGNSYNSPLHF. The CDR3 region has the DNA TGCAGTGCGCCCTGGGGCAACTCCTATAATTCACCCCTCCACTTT.